The rows below give T cell receptor beta chains drawn from one sample of a study of cytomegalovirus exposure and HLA in healthy donors. The assay was immunoSEQ multiplex PCR, and TCRdb's table has in-frame clones only and misses some. Of 95,000 to 110,000 clones in the sample, more than 70% were seen once. The specimen was PBMCs. These TCRs come from a man between 18 and 35 years old in good health and CMV-seronegative. Each CDR3 is given with its conserved first and last residue. The order of the fields is V gene, D gene, CDR3 protein. D genes are given only for firm matches.

TRBV19	-	CASSNRIGQPQHF
TRBV11-2	TRBD1	CASSARQGRHSPLHF
TRBV6-1	TRBD2	CASSGPPGTSGHTDTQYF
TRBV5-4	-	CASSLVYQETQYF
TRBV5-4	TRBD1	CASSLRGQENYGYTF
TRBV9	-	CASSVEGAWGGELFF
TRBV4-2	-	CASSQYGGNTEAFF
TRBV4-2	TRBD2	CASSQDRRTSGGSPTTDTQYF
TRBV6-6	-	CASSPRTEAFF
TRBV5-6	TRBD1	CASSSRQGSGYGYTF
TRBV7-9	TRBD1	CASSLGPGQTYEQYF
TRBV7-8	-	CASSLGVGWRTEAFF
TRBV6-1	-	CASALRRRYQGQYF
TRBV7-8	TRBD1	CASSSRTGGTTGELFF
TRBV11-2	TRBD1	CASSSGDRPQETQYF
TRBV5-4	-	CASSSRGSGYTF
TRBV6-6	-	CASSWQGQETQYF
TRBV6-1	-	CASSERLQETQYF
TRBV6-6	-	CASSYGQAPYEQYF
TRBV6-5	-	CASSYSRGSGDTEAFF
TRBV10-3	TRBD2	CAISVAGGPPNNEQFF
TRBV11-2	-	CASSLGSNSNQPQHF
TRBV5-4	-	CASSFRGSPLHF
TRBV5-4	TRBD2	CASSLGTSGGYYNEQFF
TRBV10-3	TRBD1	CATTTGQGRDEKLFF
TRBV5-5	-	CASSLSEGWEQYF